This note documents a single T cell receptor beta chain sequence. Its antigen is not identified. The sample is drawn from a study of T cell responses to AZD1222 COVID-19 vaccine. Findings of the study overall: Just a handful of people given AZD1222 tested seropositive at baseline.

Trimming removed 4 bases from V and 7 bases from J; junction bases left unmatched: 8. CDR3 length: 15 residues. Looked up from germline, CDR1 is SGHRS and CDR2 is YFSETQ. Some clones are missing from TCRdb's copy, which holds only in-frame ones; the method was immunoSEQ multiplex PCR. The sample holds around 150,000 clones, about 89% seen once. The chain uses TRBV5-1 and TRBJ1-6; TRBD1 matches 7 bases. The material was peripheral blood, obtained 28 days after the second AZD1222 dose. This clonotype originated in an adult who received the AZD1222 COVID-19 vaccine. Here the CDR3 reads CASSLGGLENSPLHF. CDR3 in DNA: TGCGCCAGCAGCCTAGGGGGCTTGGAGAATTCACCCCTCCACTTT.